The 12 T cell receptor beta chains below were found in one sample sequenced in a study of shared clonotypes between healthy human individuals. Sequencing used immunoSEQ multiplex PCR; TCRdb keeps in-frame clones, though not all of them. The sample yields about 1,500,000 clones, about 96% seen once. The sequencing sample was made of naive CD4+ T cells sorted from blood. The subset is: CD45RA+ positively selected. Receptors were obtained from a man under 40 in good health.

The chain has TRBV27 and TRBJ2-7, with TRBD1 identical over 8 bases. The CDR3 has 14 residues. The V gene end was trimmed by 6 bases and the J gene end by 2 bases; junction bases not matched to a gene: 6. The germline CDR1 and CDR2 sequences are MNHEY and SMNVEV (reference sequence). DNA of the CDR3: TGTGCCAGCAGGTCCGGGACAGGTCCCTACGAGCAGTACTTC. As protein: CASRSGTGPYEQYF.

The chain joins TRBV7-2 to TRBJ2-7, with D possibly being TRBD2 (6 bases). The CDR3 spans 16 residues. In germline, CDR1 is SGHTA, CDR2 FQGNSA. V was clipped by 3 bases and J by 2 bases, with 17 bases between them. The chain's CDR3 is CASSFRSSGPTYEQYF. The CDR3 DNA reads TGTGCCAGCAGCTTTCGGAGTAGCGGACCTACCTACGAGCAGTACTTC.

This clone appeared once. CDR3 sequence (DNA): TGTGCCAGCAGCCGCTCGGGGGCGATAAACACCGGGGAGCTGTTTTTT. Amino acids: CASSRSGAINTGELFF. V is TRBV5-5 and J is TRBJ2-2; D possibly matches TRBD1 or TRBD2 (6 bases each). This CDR3 is built from 16 residues. V was shortened by 4 bases and J by 2 bases, with 15 bases between the two germline ends. In germline, CDR1 is SGHKS, CDR2 YYEKEE (reference sequence).

This chain connects TRBV7-6 to TRBJ2-2, with 8 bases fitting TRBD1. From germline, CDR1 is SGHVS and CDR2 FNYEAQ. Trimming cost V 1 base and J 7 bases; bases outside gene matches: 5. This CDR3 is built from 15 residues. CDR3 in DNA: TGTGCCAGCAGCTTAGGGCAGGGGGCAATCGGGGAGCTGTTTTTT. Protein sequence: CASSLGQGAIGELFF.

The V call is TRBV2, the J call TRBJ1-1, with TRBD1 as a possible D gene (6 bases). The V end lost 4 bases, the J end lost 1 base, and 10 bases lay between the germline ends. This CDR3 region has 14 residues. Germline V gene lookup returns CDR1 SNHLY and CDR2 FYNNEI. The CDR3 region is CASSVGQPNTEAFF. In DNA, the CDR3 is TGTGCCAGCAGTGTTGGACAGCCGAACACTGAAGCTTTCTTT.

Remarks on this clone: Other DNA sequences in the same sample also yield this CDR3. This chain uses TRBV20-1 with TRBJ2-1; D is undetermined. This CDR3 spans 11 amino acids. Germline V gene sequence: CDR1 DFQATT, CDR2 SNEGSKA (reference sequence). V was cut by 0 bases and J by 6 bases, with 3 bases left in between. The CDR3 loop reads CSARDPNEQFF. CDR3 nucleotides: TGCAGTGCTAGAGACCCCAATGAGCAGTTCTTC.

This rearrangement joins TRBV25-1 to TRBJ2-2; a possible D gene is TRBD1 (6 bases). This CDR3 region has 15 residues. V lost 4 bases and J lost 9, with 18 bases in between. The V gene's germline CDR1 is MGHDK and CDR2 SYGVNS. The CDR3 region has the DNA TGTGCCAGCAGTGGTCAACAAACAGGGAAGCGGGAGCTGTTTTTT. Translating gives CASSGQQTGKRELFF. The full variable domain, with the rest looked up from reference TRBV25-1 and TRBJ2-2, is EADIYQTPRYLVIGTGKKITLECSQTMGHDKMYWYQQDPGMELHLIHYSYGVNSTEKGDLSSESTVSRIRTEHFPLTLESARPSHTSQYLCASSGQQTGKRELFFGEGSRLTVL.

In its sample, this clone was seen once. CDR3 in amino acids: CASSPGGVDGYTF. CDR3 in DNA: TGTGCCAGCAGTCCTGGGGGTGTAGATGGCTACACCTTC. This rearrangement joins TRBV6-4 to TRBJ1-2, with D possibly matching TRBD1 (5 bases). The CDR3 contains 13 residues. Trimming pared 5 bases from V and 6 bases from J, leaving 13 bases between. CDR1 is MRHNA, CDR2 SNTAGT, per germline.

The chain combines TRBV7-8 with TRBJ2-1; D is undetermined. Germline CDR1 reads SGHVS; CDR2 reads FQNEAQ. The CDR3 covers 17 residues. Trimming shortened V by 5 bases and J by 0 bases, and 17 bases separated the two germline ends. Here the CDR3 reads CASSGFLASGSYNEQFF. CDR3 nucleotide sequence: TGTGCCAGCAGCGGATTTCTGGCGTCCGGCTCCTACAATGAGCAGTTCTTC.

This chain uses TRBV29-1 with TRBJ2-1; no clear D gene. Between the trimmed V and J ends, which lost 5 bases and 8 bases, there was a span of 19 bases. This CDR3 region has 14 residues. Germline CDR1 is SQVTM and CDR2 is ANQGSEA. CDR3: CSVRLSKTKHEQFF. The CDR3 DNA reads TGCAGCGTTAGGTTGTCTAAAACAAAGCATGAGCAGTTCTTC.

The J gene is TRBJ2-1, the V gene TRBV9; tentatively, D is TRBD1 (5 bases). This CDR3 region has 13 residues. Germline values: CDR1 SGDLS, CDR2 YYNGEE. V was clipped by 4 bases and J by 6 bases, with 11 bases between them. For the CDR3, the DNA is TGTGCCAGCAGCACACAGGCTTTCAATGAGCAGTTCTTC. It specifies CASSTQAFNEQFF. Combining the CDR3 with reference TRBV9 and TRBJ2-1 gives the whole variable domain DSGVTQTPKHLITATGQRVTLRCSPRSGDLSVYWYQQSLDQGLQFLIQYYNGEERAKGNILERFSAQQFPDLHSELNLSSLELGDSALYFCASSTQAFNEQFFGPGTRLTVL.

This sequence joins TRBV2 and TRBJ2-7; 8 bases line up with TRBD1. V gave up 8 bases and J gave up 0 bases; unmatched junction bases: 6. From germline, CDR1 is SNHLY and CDR2 FYNNEI. This CDR3 has 14 amino acids. The CDR3 sequence: CASPTGDSSYEQYF. CDR3 sequence (DNA): TGTGCCAGCCCGACAGGGGATAGCTCCTACGAGCAGTACTTC.